These T cell receptor beta chains were read from a single sample in a study of T-cell reconstitution after alpha-beta-depleted transplantation in children. Using its own MiXCR run on the PCR reads, TCRdb lists one record per CDR3 protein. Of 250,000 to 400,000 distinct CDR3 sequences listed, roughly 21% are singletons. The sample consisted of PBMCs, mostly from graft donor cells, taken 180 days after TCRalphabeta/CD19-depleted stem cell transplant. The receptors shown here come from a male patient between 10 and 17 years old who had a stem cell transplant for acute lymphoblastic leukemia, so the T cells may come from the graft donor. The CDR3 runs from the conserved cysteine through the conserved F or W. D genes are given only for firm matches. Some rows have no size entry. The others give once, few or many, or a class for an expanded clone.

V: TRBV11-3
size: -
J: TRBJ2-7
D: -
DNA: TGTGCCAGCAGCTCTGGGTTCTACCCGTCCCCCTACGAGCAGTACTTC
CDR3: CASSSGFYPSPYEQYF

V: TRBV5-1
size: few
J: TRBJ2-1
D: TRBD2
DNA: TGCGCCAGCGAAATCACTAGCGGGACATACAATGAGCAGTTCTTC
CDR3: CASEITSGTYNEQFF

V: TRBV5-1
size: -
J: TRBJ2-1
D: TRBD2
DNA: TGCGCCAGCAGTCTGACTAGCGGGAAGGGTAATGAGCAGTTCTTC
CDR3: CASSLTSGKGNEQFF

V: TRBV12-3/TRBV12-4
size: few
J: TRBJ2-7
D: -
DNA: TGTGCCAGCAGTTTTAACAGGGCCTACGAGCAGTACTTC
CDR3: CASSFNRAYEQYF

V: TRBV5-1
size: few
J: TRBJ2-3
D: TRBD2
DNA: TGCGCCAGCAGCTTGGCGAGCGGGATGGGCACAGATACGCAGTATTTT
CDR3: CASSLASGMGTDTQYF

V: TRBV9
size: -
J: TRBJ2-1
D: -
DNA: TGTGCCAGCAGCGTAGATTGGGGCTCCTACAATGAGCAGTTCTTC
CDR3: CASSVDWGSYNEQFF

V: TRBV11-1
size: -
J: TRBJ2-3
D: TRBD2
DNA: TGTGCCAGCAGCCCCCGACTAGCGGGAGGGCCTAGCACAGATACGCAGTATTTT
CDR3: CASSPRLAGGPSTDTQYF

V: TRBV29-1
size: -
J: TRBJ2-3
D: TRBD2
DNA: TGCAGCGCTCGAGCGGGAGGGACCACAGATACGCAGTATTTT
CDR3: CSARAGGTTDTQYF

V: TRBV12-3/TRBV12-4
size: -
J: TRBJ2-7
D: -
DNA: TGTGCCAGCAGTTTAGGACTCTTCTTCCGGGACACTGGGTCCTACGAGCAGTACTTC
CDR3: CASSLGLFFRDTGSYEQYF

V: TRBV7-6
size: few
J: TRBJ1-1
D: -
DNA: TGTGCCAGCAGCTTAACCCCGGGGCGGACTGAAGCTTTCTTT
CDR3: CASSLTPGRTEAFF

V: TRBV12-3/TRBV12-4
size: few
J: TRBJ2-3
D: -
DNA: TGTGCCAGCAGTCCCCAGGGAGCCCTTACAGATACGCAGTATTTT
CDR3: CASSPQGALTDTQYF

V: TRBV5-1
size: many
J: TRBJ2-7
D: -
DNA: TGCGCCAGCAGCTTGGCCGGGCGATCCGAGCAGTACTTC
CDR3: CASSLAGRSEQYF

V: TRBV12-3/TRBV12-4
size: -
J: TRBJ1-3
D: -
DNA: TGTGCCAGCACCACACACATCTCTGGAAACACCATATATTTT
CDR3: CASTTHISGNTIYF

V: TRBV18
size: -
J: TRBJ2-3
D: -
DNA: TGTGCCAGCTCACCACTAAGGCGAACGGTTAACACAGATACGCAGTATTTT
CDR3: CASSPLRRTVNTDTQYF